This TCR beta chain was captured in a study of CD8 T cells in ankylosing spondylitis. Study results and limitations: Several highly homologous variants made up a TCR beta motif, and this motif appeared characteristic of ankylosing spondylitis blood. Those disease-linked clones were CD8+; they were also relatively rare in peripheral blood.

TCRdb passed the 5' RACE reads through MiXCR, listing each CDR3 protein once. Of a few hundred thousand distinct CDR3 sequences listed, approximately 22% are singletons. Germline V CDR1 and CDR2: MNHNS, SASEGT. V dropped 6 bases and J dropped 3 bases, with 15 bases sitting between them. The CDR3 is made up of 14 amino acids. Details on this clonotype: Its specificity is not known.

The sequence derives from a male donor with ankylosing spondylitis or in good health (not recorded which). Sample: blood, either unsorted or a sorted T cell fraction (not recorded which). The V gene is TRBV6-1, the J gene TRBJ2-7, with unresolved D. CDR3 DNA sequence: TGTGCCAGCAGCCCCAGACACCTTTTCTACGAGCAGTACTTC. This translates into CASSPRHLFYEQYF.